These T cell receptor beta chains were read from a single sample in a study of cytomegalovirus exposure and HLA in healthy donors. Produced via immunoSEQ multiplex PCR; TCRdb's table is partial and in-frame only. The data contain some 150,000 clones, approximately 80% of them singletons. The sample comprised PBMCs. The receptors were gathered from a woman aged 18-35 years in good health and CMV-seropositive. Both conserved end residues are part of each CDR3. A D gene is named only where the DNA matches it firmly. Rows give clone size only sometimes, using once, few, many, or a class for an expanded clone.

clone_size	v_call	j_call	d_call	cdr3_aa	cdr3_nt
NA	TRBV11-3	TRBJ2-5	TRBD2	CASSLGLAAEETQYF	TGTGCCAGCAGCTTAGGACTAGCGGCAGAAGAGACCCAGTACTTC
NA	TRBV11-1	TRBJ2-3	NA	CASSSRGTDTQYF	TGTGCCAGCAGCTCCCGGGGCACAGATACGCAGTATTTT
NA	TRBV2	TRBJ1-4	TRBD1	CASSVVGTGGAGLFF	TGTGCCAGCAGTGTGGTTGGGACAGGGGGCGCGGGGCTGTTTTTT
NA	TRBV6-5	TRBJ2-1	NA	CASTEAGAYNEQFF	TGTGCCAGCACGGAGGCAGGGGCCTACAATGAGCAGTTCTTC
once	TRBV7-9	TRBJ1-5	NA	CASSLAGRPQPQHF	TGTGCCAGCAGCTTAGCTGGGAGGCCTCAGCCCCAGCATTTT
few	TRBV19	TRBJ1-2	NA	CASSISLWDTAYGYTF	TGTGCCAGTAGTATTAGCCTTTGGGACACCGCCTATGGCTACACCTTC
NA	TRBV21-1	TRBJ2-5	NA	CASSRRADQETQYF	TGTGCCAGCAGCAGGCGGGCGGATCAAGAGACCCAGTACTTC
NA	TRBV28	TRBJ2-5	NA	CASSLRAGKTQYF	TGTGCCAGCAGTTTACGGGCAGGGAAGACCCAGTACTTC
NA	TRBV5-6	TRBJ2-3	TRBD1	CASSQGQGNTQYF	TGTGCCAGCAGCCAGGGACAGGGAAATACGCAGTATTTT
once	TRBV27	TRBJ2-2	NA	CASSPGTPESFVGELFF	TGTGCCAGCAGCCCCGGGACACCAGAAAGTTTCGTCGGGGAGCTGTTTTTT
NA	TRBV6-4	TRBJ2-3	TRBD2	CASSTTGTSGTDTQYF	TGTGCCAGCAGTACTACCGGGACTAGCGGCACAGATACGCAGTATTTT